This T cell receptor beta chain was profiled in a study of identical twins. A note on this clonotype: Antigen unknown.

TCRdb re-called the 5' RACE reads through MiXCR, storing one row per CDR3 protein. The table records about 660,000 distinct CDR3 sequences, around 8.3% of them present only once. The study, taken as a whole, reports: Twins shared beta out-of-frame sequences in excess, but this excess was weaker. Abundant beta clonotypes from cord blood had fewer insertions, unlike memory repertoires, which showed none.

The CDR3 length is 14 residues. Trimming removed 1 base at V and 14 bases at J, with 15 bases between. The same sample was also used in a study of yellow fever vaccine responses in identical twins.

The sample consisted of PBMCs. This chain connects TRBV12-3 or TRBV12-4 to TRBJ1-6, with D tentatively TRBD1 (6 bases). The TCR comes from a woman younger than 30 in good health. CDR3 DNA sequence: TGTGCCAGCAGTTTAGGGGCGCAGGGGAGCTCCCTCCACTTT. It translates to CASSLGAQGSSLHF.